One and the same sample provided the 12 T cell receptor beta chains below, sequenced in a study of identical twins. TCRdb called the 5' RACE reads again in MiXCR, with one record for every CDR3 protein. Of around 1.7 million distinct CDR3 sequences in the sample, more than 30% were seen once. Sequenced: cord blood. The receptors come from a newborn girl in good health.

The CDR3 protein is CASSISGRGPYEQYF. In nucleotides, the CDR3 is TGTGCCAGCAGTATTAGCGGGAGGGGGCCCTACGAGCAGTACTTC. The V and J genes are TRBV28 and TRBJ2-7; TRBD2 aligns across 11 bases. The ends lost 5 bases at V and 2 bases at J; junction bases unmatched: 5. CDR1 is MDHEN, CDR2 SYDVKM, per germline. The CDR3 extends over 15 amino acids.

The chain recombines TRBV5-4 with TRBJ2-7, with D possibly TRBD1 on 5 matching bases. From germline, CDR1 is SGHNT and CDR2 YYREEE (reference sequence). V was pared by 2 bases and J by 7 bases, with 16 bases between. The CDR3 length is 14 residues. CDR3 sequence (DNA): TGTGCCAGCAGCTTCGGCAGGGCTCTACGGGAGCAGTACTTC. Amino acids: CASSFGRALREQYF.

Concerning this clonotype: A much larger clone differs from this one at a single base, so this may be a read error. CDR3: CASSPRTSGLYNEQLF. CDR3 nucleotide sequence: TGTGCCAGCAGCCCAAGGACTAGCGGGCTATACAATGAGCAGTTGTTC. The genes are TRBV12-3 or TRBV12-4 and TRBJ2-1, with 11 bases matching TRBD2. This CDR3 contains 16 residues.

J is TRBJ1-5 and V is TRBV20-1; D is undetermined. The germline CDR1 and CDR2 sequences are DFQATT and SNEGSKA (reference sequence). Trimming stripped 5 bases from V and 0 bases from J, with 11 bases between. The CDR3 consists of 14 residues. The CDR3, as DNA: TGCAGTGCTTGGAAGTTGGATAGCAATCAGCCCCAGCATTTT. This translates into CSAWKLDSNQPQHF.

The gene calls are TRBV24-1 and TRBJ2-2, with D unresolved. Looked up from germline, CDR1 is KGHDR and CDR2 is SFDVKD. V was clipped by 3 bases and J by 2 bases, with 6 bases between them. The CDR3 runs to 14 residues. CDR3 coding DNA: TGTGCCACCAGTGATATACGAAACACCGGGGAGCTGTTTTTT. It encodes CATSDIRNTGELFF.

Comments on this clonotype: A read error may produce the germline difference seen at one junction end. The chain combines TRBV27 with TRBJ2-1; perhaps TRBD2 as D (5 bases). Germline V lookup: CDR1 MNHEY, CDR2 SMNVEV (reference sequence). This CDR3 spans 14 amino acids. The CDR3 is CASSWSGPRNVQFF. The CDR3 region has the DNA TGTGCCAGCAGTTGGAGCGGACCCCGGAATGTGCAGTTCTTC.

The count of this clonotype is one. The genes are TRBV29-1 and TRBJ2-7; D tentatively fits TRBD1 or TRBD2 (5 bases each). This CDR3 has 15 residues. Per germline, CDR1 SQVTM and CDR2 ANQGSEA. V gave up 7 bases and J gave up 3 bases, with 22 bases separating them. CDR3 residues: CSALIPGPMNYEQYF. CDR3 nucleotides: TGCAGCGCGCTGATCCCGGGACCGATGAACTACGAGCAGTACTTC.

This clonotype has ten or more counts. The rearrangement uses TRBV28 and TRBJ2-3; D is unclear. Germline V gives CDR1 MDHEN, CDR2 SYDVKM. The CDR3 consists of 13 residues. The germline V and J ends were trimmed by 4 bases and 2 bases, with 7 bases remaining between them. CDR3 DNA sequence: TGTGCCAGCAGTTCCAGGCTCACAGATACGCAGTATTTT. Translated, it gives CASSSRLTDTQYF.

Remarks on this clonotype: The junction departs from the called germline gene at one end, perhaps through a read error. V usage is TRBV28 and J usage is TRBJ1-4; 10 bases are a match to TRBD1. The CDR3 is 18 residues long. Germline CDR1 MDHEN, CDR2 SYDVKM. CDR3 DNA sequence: TGTGCCTGCAGCCCTCTCCGGGACAGGGGACGGCCAAATGAAAAACTGTTTTTT. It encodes CACSPLRDRGRPNEKLFF.

The CDR3 sequence is CASSVGAGTSGAETQYF. The DNA for the CDR3 is TGTGCCAGCAGCGTAGGGGCCGGGACTAGCGGTGCGGAGACCCAGTACTTC. J is TRBJ2-5 and V is TRBV9, with 11 bases lining up with TRBD2. V shed 0 bases, J shed 5 bases, and the junction held 9 bases outside the gene matches. CDR1 is SGDLS, CDR2 YYNGEE, per germline. This CDR3 is built from 17 residues. Based on the CDR3 plus reference TRBV9 and TRBJ2-5, the full variable domain is DSGVTQTPKHLITATGQRVTLRCSPRSGDLSVYWYQQSLDQGLQFLIQYYNGEERAKGNILERFSAQQFPDLHSELNLSSLELGDSALYFCASSVGAGTSGAETQYFGPGTRLLVL.

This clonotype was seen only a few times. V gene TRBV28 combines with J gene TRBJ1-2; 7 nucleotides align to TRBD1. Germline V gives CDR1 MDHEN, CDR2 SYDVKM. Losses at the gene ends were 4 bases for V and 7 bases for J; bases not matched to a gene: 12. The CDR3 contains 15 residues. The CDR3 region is CASSWDPGQTFGYTF. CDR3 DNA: TGTGCCAGCAGTTGGGACCCGGGACAGACCTTTGGCTACACCTTC.

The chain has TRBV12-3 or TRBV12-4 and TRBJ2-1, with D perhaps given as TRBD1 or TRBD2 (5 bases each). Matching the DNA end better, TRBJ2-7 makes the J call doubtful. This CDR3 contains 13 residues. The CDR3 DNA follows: TGTGCCAGCAGTTTTGGGGGAAGCAATGAGCAGTACTTC. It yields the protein CASSFGGSNEQYF.